The rows below give T cell receptor beta chains drawn from one sample of a study of response to subunit inactivated influenza vaccine. TCRdb re-derived calls from the RT-PCR reads in MiXCR, one entry per CDR3 protein. This sample yields about 610,000 distinct CDR3 sequences, of which about 15% are seen a single time; 8.5% to 14% belongs to the top ten. The material was PBMCs from blood, obtained about 12 days after vaccination. All receptors derive from a middle-aged man who received an inactivated influenza vaccine. Both conserved end residues are part of each CDR3. The order of the fields is J gene, V gene, CDR3 protein.

j_gene: TRBJ2-7; v_gene: TRBV7-2; CDR3aa: CASSPTSSGYYEQYF
j_gene: TRBJ1-2; v_gene: TRBV6-6; CDR3aa: CASTDRGGDGYTF
j_gene: TRBJ2-1; v_gene: TRBV7-3; CDR3aa: CASSLAASRYNEQFF
j_gene: TRBJ2-2; v_gene: TRBV10-3; CDR3aa: CAISPERAGELFF
j_gene: TRBJ2-5; v_gene: TRBV14; CDR3aa: CASSQAGAAQYF
j_gene: TRBJ2-3; v_gene: TRBV19; CDR3aa: CASSSPGIGGTDTQYF
j_gene: TRBJ2-5; v_gene: TRBV10-3; CDR3aa: CAISMGLQETQYF
j_gene: TRBJ2-5; v_gene: TRBV11-2; CDR3aa: CASSPWVGYQETQYF
j_gene: TRBJ2-5; v_gene: TRBV3-1; CDR3aa: CASSLKRGLAGQTQYF
j_gene: TRBJ2-2; v_gene: TRBV6-6; CDR3aa: CASSPSGELFF
j_gene: TRBJ2-3; v_gene: TRBV5-1; CDR3aa: CASSAAGSRTDTQYF
j_gene: TRBJ1-1; v_gene: TRBV29-1; CDR3aa: CQGAMNTEAFF
j_gene: TRBJ2-7; v_gene: TRBV15; CDR3aa: CATSRDPAYEQYF
j_gene: TRBJ1-2; v_gene: TRBV5-1; CDR3aa: CASSLGDRVGLNYGYTF
j_gene: TRBJ2-3; v_gene: TRBV20-1; CDR3aa: CSAHNPNPGRTDTQYF
j_gene: TRBJ2-4; v_gene: TRBV20-1; CDR3aa: CSARPQAGKNIQYF
j_gene: TRBJ1-6; v_gene: TRBV5-1; CDR3aa: CASSPGPRVGDSPLHF
j_gene: TRBJ2-1; v_gene: TRBV9; CDR3aa: CASSPSAVEQFF
j_gene: TRBJ2-7; v_gene: TRBV5-6; CDR3aa: CASSPGMGLAVYEQYF
j_gene: TRBJ2-1; v_gene: TRBV9; CDR3aa: CASSEGTSGYNEQFF
j_gene: TRBJ1-1; v_gene: TRBV5-1; CDR3aa: CASSLWGAGTEAFF
j_gene: TRBJ2-1; v_gene: TRBV27; CDR3aa: CASNNEQFF
j_gene: TRBJ2-4; v_gene: TRBV6-5; CDR3aa: CASRTAKNIQYF
j_gene: TRBJ2-3; v_gene: TRBV7-2; CDR3aa: CASSLRRGTDTQYF
j_gene: TRBJ1-2; v_gene: TRBV24-1; CDR3aa: CATSDLPLANYGYTF
j_gene: TRBJ2-1; v_gene: TRBV20-1; CDR3aa: CSARGGLVNNEQFF
j_gene: TRBJ2-1; v_gene: TRBV4-1; CDR3aa: CASSQEDLREQFF
j_gene: TRBJ1-1; v_gene: TRBV7-2; CDR3aa: CASSPTRGLGAFF
j_gene: TRBJ2-7; v_gene: TRBV7-8; CDR3aa: CASSQISGGASYEQYF
j_gene: TRBJ1-1; v_gene: TRBV12-3/TRBV12-4; CDR3aa: CASKTGTENTEAFF
j_gene: TRBJ1-6; v_gene: TRBV6-6; CDR3aa: CASHEFDNSPLHF
j_gene: TRBJ2-2; v_gene: TRBV20-1; CDR3aa: CSASQDRGWYTGELFF
j_gene: TRBJ2-1; v_gene: TRBV12-3/TRBV12-4; CDR3aa: CASSPGLAVTLHNEQFF
j_gene: TRBJ2-7; v_gene: TRBV20-1; CDR3aa: CSASDGTDYEQYF
j_gene: TRBJ2-2; v_gene: TRBV9; CDR3aa: CASSVTGTGELFF
j_gene: TRBJ2-7; v_gene: TRBV5-1; CDR3aa: CASSLVSTGPGEQYF
j_gene: TRBJ2-5; v_gene: TRBV12-3/TRBV12-4; CDR3aa: CASSFLETQYF
j_gene: TRBJ2-2; v_gene: TRBV29-1; CDR3aa: CSVEWQGAYTGELFF
j_gene: TRBJ1-1; v_gene: TRBV7-2; CDR3aa: CASSLLGRGSNTEAFF
j_gene: TRBJ2-2; v_gene: TRBV10-3; CDR3aa: CAISESTGDITGELFF
j_gene: TRBJ2-1; v_gene: TRBV28; CDR3aa: CASSLEWIWNEQFF
j_gene: TRBJ2-1; v_gene: TRBV7-2; CDR3aa: CASSGRLGDEQFF
j_gene: TRBJ1-1; v_gene: TRBV5-1; CDR3aa: CASSLWTAEREAFF
j_gene: TRBJ2-1; v_gene: TRBV7-2; CDR3aa: CASSLGIWGYVNEQFF
j_gene: TRBJ2-3; v_gene: TRBV7-2; CDR3aa: CASSSTWRTDTQYF
j_gene: TRBJ2-2; v_gene: TRBV6-2/TRBV6-3; CDR3aa: CASSARGSTGELFF
j_gene: TRBJ2-1; v_gene: TRBV4-1; CDR3aa: CASSQGQGIAGVDHEQFF
j_gene: TRBJ2-5; v_gene: TRBV3-1; CDR3aa: CASSQVLQARQETQYF
j_gene: TRBJ2-5; v_gene: TRBV20-1; CDR3aa: CSARGDMGSGTQYF
j_gene: TRBJ1-1; v_gene: TRBV4-1; CDR3aa: CASSQVLGENTEAFF
j_gene: TRBJ2-7; v_gene: TRBV5-1; CDR3aa: CASTRGDRGHEQYF
j_gene: TRBJ2-7; v_gene: TRBV11-2; CDR3aa: CASSFRDPGEQYF
j_gene: TRBJ2-5; v_gene: TRBV20-1; CDR3aa: CSARPHPGGTQYF